A selection of T cell receptor beta chains follows, all from one sample in a study of cytomegalovirus exposure and HLA in healthy donors. Repertoires were generated with immunoSEQ multiplex PCR, while TCRdb's copy carries only in-frame clones and drops some. The sample yields 100,000 to 120,000 clones, just over 75% seen once. Sequenced: PBMCs. These receptors all stem from a man aged 30-40 years in good health and CMV-seropositive. Each CDR3 is given with its conserved first and last residue. Fields, in order: V gene, D gene, clone size, J gene, CDR3 protein, CDR3 DNA. D genes are given only for firm matches. A row's size may be missing; if present it is once, few, many or a size class.

v_gene: TRBV18
d_gene: NA
abundance: NA
j_gene: TRBJ1-2
CDR3aa: CASSPDSFYGYTF
CDR3nt: TGTGCCAGCTCACCTGACAGTTTCTATGGCTACACCTTC

v_gene: TRBV29-1
d_gene: NA
abundance: NA
j_gene: TRBJ2-7
CDR3aa: CSGAVMDGTYEQYF
CDR3nt: TGCAGTGGGGCGGTCATGGATGGTACCTACGAGCAGTACTTC

v_gene: TRBV4-3
d_gene: NA
abundance: NA
j_gene: TRBJ2-6
CDR3aa: CASSQDSSSGANVLTF
CDR3nt: TGCGCCAGCAGCCAAGATTCGAGCTCTGGGGCCAACGTCCTGACTTTC

v_gene: TRBV7-9
d_gene: NA
abundance: NA
j_gene: TRBJ1-2
CDR3aa: CASSLTTNYGYTF
CDR3nt: TGTGCCAGCAGCTTAACAACCAACTATGGCTACACCTTC

v_gene: TRBV4-3
d_gene: NA
abundance: NA
j_gene: TRBJ2-7
CDR3aa: CASSQDTSSYEQYF
CDR3nt: TGCGCCAGCAGCCAAGATACTAGCTCCTACGAGCAGTACTTC

v_gene: TRBV2
d_gene: TRBD2
abundance: NA
j_gene: TRBJ2-3
CDR3aa: CASSEGAGGPDTQYF
CDR3nt: TGTGCCAGCAGTGAAGGAGCGGGGGGGCCAGATACGCAGTATTTT

v_gene: TRBV10-3
d_gene: NA
abundance: NA
j_gene: TRBJ1-1
CDR3aa: CAISGGLRDGGTEAFF
CDR3nt: TGTGCCATCAGTGGGGGTTTGAGGGACGGGGGCACTGAAGCTTTCTTT

v_gene: TRBV9
d_gene: TRBD1
abundance: NA
j_gene: TRBJ1-2
CDR3aa: CAPPGDRVFYGYTF
CDR3nt: TGTGCTCCTCCGGGGGACAGGGTTTTCTATGGCTACACCTTC

v_gene: TRBV7-2
d_gene: NA
abundance: NA
j_gene: TRBJ1-2
CDR3aa: CASSPLGGAGNGYTF
CDR3nt: TGTGCCAGCAGCCCCCTTGGCGGCGCGGGTAATGGCTACACCTTC

v_gene: TRBV27
d_gene: TRBD1
abundance: NA
j_gene: TRBJ1-3
CDR3aa: CASSPTGAVTGNTIYF
CDR3nt: TGTGCCAGCAGTCCAACAGGGGCCGTCACTGGAAACACCATATATTTT

v_gene: TRBV5-4
d_gene: TRBD1
abundance: NA
j_gene: TRBJ2-7
CDR3aa: CASSLGGTGGLLPYEQYF
CDR3nt: TGTGCCAGCAGCTTGGGGGGGACAGGGGGCTTACTTCCCTACGAGCAGTACTTC

v_gene: TRBV27
d_gene: NA
abundance: NA
j_gene: TRBJ2-7
CDR3aa: CASSYFRDAYEQYF
CDR3nt: TGTGCCAGCAGCTATTTCCGGGATGCCTACGAGCAGTACTTC

v_gene: TRBV25-1
d_gene: NA
abundance: NA
j_gene: TRBJ1-4
CDR3aa: CASSEEQGLNEKLFF
CDR3nt: TGTGCCAGCAGTGAGGAACAGGGACTAAATGAAAAACTGTTTTTT

v_gene: TRBV6-1
d_gene: NA
abundance: NA
j_gene: TRBJ1-5
CDR3aa: CASNLIRDKNQPQHF
CDR3nt: TGTGCCAGCAACCTCATACGGGACAAAAATCAGCCCCAGCATTTT

v_gene: TRBV29-1
d_gene: NA
abundance: NA
j_gene: TRBJ1-4
CDR3aa: CSVGEQDHEKLFF
CDR3nt: TGCAGCGTTGGCGAGCAGGATCACGAAAAACTGTTTTTT

v_gene: TRBV19
d_gene: NA
abundance: NA
j_gene: TRBJ1-5
CDR3aa: CASSIARDQPQHF
CDR3nt: TGTGCCAGTAGTATAGCCAGGGATCAGCCCCAGCATTTT

v_gene: TRBV4-1
d_gene: NA
abundance: NA
j_gene: TRBJ2-7
CDR3aa: CASSQEPWTVKYEQYF
CDR3nt: TGCGCCAGCAGCCAGGAACCTTGGACAGTCAAGTACGAGCAGTACTTC

v_gene: TRBV5-1
d_gene: TRBD2
abundance: once
j_gene: TRBJ2-1
CDR3aa: CASSLDSGASYNEQFF
CDR3nt: TGCGCCAGCAGCCTAGATAGCGGGGCTTCCTACAATGAGCAGTTCTTC

v_gene: TRBV7-2
d_gene: NA
abundance: few
j_gene: TRBJ1-5
CDR3aa: CASSPRGGRQPQHF
CDR3nt: TGTGCCAGCAGTCCCCGGGGGGGGCGTCAGCCCCAGCATTTT

v_gene: TRBV18
d_gene: NA
abundance: NA
j_gene: TRBJ1-1
CDR3aa: CASSPGGGANTEAFF
CDR3nt: TGTGCCAGCTCACCGGGGGGGGGTGCGAACACTGAAGCTTTCTTT

v_gene: TRBV4-1
d_gene: NA
abundance: NA
j_gene: TRBJ2-2
CDR3aa: CASSRKGQLNTGELFF
CDR3nt: TGCGCCAGCAGCCGTAAAGGACAGTTGAACACCGGGGAGCTGTTTTTT

v_gene: TRBV16
d_gene: NA
abundance: NA
j_gene: TRBJ1-1
CDR3aa: CASSQNSLNTEAFF
CDR3nt: TGTGCCAGCAGCCAAAACAGCTTGAACACTGAAGCTTTCTTT

v_gene: TRBV23-1
d_gene: NA
abundance: NA
j_gene: TRBJ1-5
CDR3aa: CASIAGGPQHF
CDR3nt: TGCGCCAGCATCGCGGGGGGGCCCCAGCATTTT

v_gene: TRBV29-1
d_gene: NA
abundance: once
j_gene: TRBJ2-3
CDR3aa: CSVAGTPSTDTQYF
CDR3nt: TGCAGCGTAGCCGGGACTCCTAGCACAGATACGCAGTATTTT

v_gene: TRBV29-1
d_gene: TRBD1
abundance: NA
j_gene: TRBJ2-5
CDR3aa: CSVGGQGKPQYF
CDR3nt: TGCAGCGTTGGGGGACAGGGTAAGCCCCAGTACTTC

v_gene: TRBV30
d_gene: NA
abundance: few
j_gene: TRBJ1-5
CDR3aa: CAWSNREGQPQHF
CDR3nt: TGTGCCTGGAGTAACAGGGAAGGACAGCCCCAGCATTTT

v_gene: TRBV7-9
d_gene: TRBD1
abundance: once
j_gene: TRBJ2-1
CDR3aa: CASSLDRGNDEQFF
CDR3nt: TGTGCCAGCAGCTTGGACAGGGGGAACGATGAGCAGTTCTTC

v_gene: TRBV2
d_gene: TRBD1
abundance: NA
j_gene: TRBJ1-1
CDR3aa: CASSGGQGVNTEAFF
CDR3nt: TGTGCCAGCAGTGGGGGTCAGGGGGTGAACACTGAAGCTTTCTTT

v_gene: TRBV10-1
d_gene: TRBD2
abundance: NA
j_gene: TRBJ2-3
CDR3aa: CASSKRLAGGRTDTQYF
CDR3nt: TGCGCCAGCAGTAAAAGACTAGCGGGGGGCCGCACAGATACGCAGTATTTT

v_gene: TRBV30
d_gene: NA
abundance: NA
j_gene: TRBJ1-2
CDR3aa: CAWSSTGWGYTF
CDR3nt: TGTGCCTGGAGCTCGACAGGATGGGGCTACACCTTC

v_gene: TRBV9
d_gene: NA
abundance: NA
j_gene: TRBJ2-5
CDR3aa: CASSVEGPGGQETQYF
CDR3nt: TGTGCCAGCAGCGTAGAGGGCCCCGGGGGCCAAGAGACCCAGTACTTC

v_gene: TRBV7-9
d_gene: NA
abundance: NA
j_gene: TRBJ1-5
CDR3aa: CASSLGRGQPQHF
CDR3nt: TGTGCCAGCAGCTTAGGAAGAGGTCAGCCCCAGCATTTT

v_gene: TRBV6-5
d_gene: NA
abundance: NA
j_gene: TRBJ2-5
CDR3aa: CATSRWKEETQYF
CDR3nt: TGTGCCACCTCCAGGTGGAAAGAGGAGACCCAGTACTTC

v_gene: TRBV9
d_gene: TRBD1
abundance: NA
j_gene: TRBJ2-3
CDR3aa: CASNPMGQPTDTQYF
CDR3nt: TGTGCCAGCAACCCAATGGGACAGCCCACAGATACGCAGTATTTT

v_gene: TRBV6-1
d_gene: TRBD1
abundance: NA
j_gene: TRBJ1-2
CDR3aa: CASSEGAGTEFNYGYTF
CDR3nt: TGTGCCAGCAGTGAAGGGGCAGGGACAGAATTTAACTATGGCTACACCTTC

v_gene: TRBV30
d_gene: NA
abundance: NA
j_gene: TRBJ1-4
CDR3aa: CAAQAGNEKLFF
CDR3nt: TGTGCCGCACAGGCAGGGAATGAAAAACTGTTTTTT

v_gene: TRBV28
d_gene: TRBD1
abundance: NA
j_gene: TRBJ1-1
CDR3aa: CASSSGQGITEAFF
CDR3nt: TGTGCCAGCAGTTCGGGACAGGGAATCACTGAAGCTTTCTTT

v_gene: TRBV27
d_gene: NA
abundance: NA
j_gene: TRBJ2-1
CDR3aa: CASRALGAYYNEQFF
CDR3nt: TGTGCCAGCAGGGCCCTGGGAGCCTACTACAATGAGCAGTTCTTC

v_gene: TRBV2
d_gene: NA
abundance: NA
j_gene: TRBJ1-6
CDR3aa: CASSEGSQQAPLHF
CDR3nt: TGTGCCAGCAGTGAGGGGAGTCAGCAGGCACCCCTCCACTTT

v_gene: TRBV10-3
d_gene: NA
abundance: NA
j_gene: TRBJ2-5
CDR3aa: CATAQVVLETQYF
CDR3nt: TGTGCCACCGCTCAGGTAGTACTTGAGACCCAGTACTTC

v_gene: TRBV5-8
d_gene: NA
abundance: NA
j_gene: TRBJ2-4
CDR3aa: CASSFREWGENIQYF
CDR3nt: TGTGCCAGCAGCTTCAGGGAATGGGGCGAGAACATTCAGTACTTC

v_gene: TRBV29-1
d_gene: NA
abundance: NA
j_gene: TRBJ2-1
CDR3aa: CSGFGGSYNEQFF
CDR3nt: TGCAGCGGTTTCGGAGGGTCTTACAATGAGCAGTTCTTC

v_gene: TRBV5-5
d_gene: TRBD1
abundance: NA
j_gene: TRBJ1-4
CDR3aa: CASRVPTGGYNEKLFF
CDR3nt: TGTGCCAGCAGGGTCCCTACAGGGGGCTATAATGAAAAACTGTTTTTT

v_gene: TRBV6-1
d_gene: NA
abundance: few
j_gene: TRBJ1-1
CDR3aa: CASSERGQLPGGDTEAFF
CDR3nt: TGTGCCAGCAGTGAAAGGGGTCAGCTCCCCGGCGGTGACACTGAAGCTTTCTTT

v_gene: TRBV29-1
d_gene: NA
abundance: few
j_gene: TRBJ2-7
CDR3aa: CSVGPRGRSSYEQYF
CDR3nt: TGCAGCGTTGGCCCCAGGGGCCGGAGCTCCTACGAGCAGTACTTC

v_gene: TRBV5-6
d_gene: NA
abundance: NA
j_gene: TRBJ2-5
CDR3aa: CASSPDSQETQYF
CDR3nt: TGTGCCAGCAGCCCCGACAGCCAAGAGACCCAGTACTTC

v_gene: TRBV28
d_gene: NA
abundance: NA
j_gene: TRBJ1-2
CDR3aa: CASSSQRGYTF
CDR3nt: TGTGCCAGCAGTTCACAGCGGGGCTACACCTTC

v_gene: TRBV25-1
d_gene: NA
abundance: few
j_gene: TRBJ2-1
CDR3aa: CASAFATSYEQFF
CDR3nt: TGTGCCAGCGCCTTTGCGACTAGTTATGAGCAGTTCTTC

v_gene: TRBV7-7
d_gene: NA
abundance: NA
j_gene: TRBJ2-5
CDR3aa: CASSLGPGAGEYQETQYF
CDR3nt: TGTGCCAGCAGCTTAGGGCCAGGGGCGGGGGAGTACCAAGAGACCCAGTACTTC

v_gene: TRBV2
d_gene: NA
abundance: NA
j_gene: TRBJ1-1
CDR3aa: CASSGMTDLNTEAFF
CDR3nt: TGTGCCAGCAGTGGGATGACAGACCTGAACACTGAAGCTTTCTTT

v_gene: TRBV7-2
d_gene: NA
abundance: NA
j_gene: TRBJ2-7
CDR3aa: CASSLAGVGYEQYF
CDR3nt: TGTGCCAGCAGCTTGGCGGGTGTCGGGTACGAGCAGTACTTC

v_gene: TRBV10-2
d_gene: TRBD2
abundance: NA
j_gene: TRBJ2-1
CDR3aa: CASQGPGLDGNEQFF
CDR3nt: TGCGCCAGCCAGGGCCCGGGACTAGACGGCAATGAGCAGTTCTTC

v_gene: TRBV7-3
d_gene: TRBD2
abundance: NA
j_gene: TRBJ2-2
CDR3aa: CASSLRQRGVDGELFF
CDR3nt: TGTGCCAGCAGCTTAAGACAGCGGGGGGTTGACGGGGAGCTGTTTTTT

v_gene: TRBV15
d_gene: NA
abundance: NA
j_gene: TRBJ1-1
CDR3aa: CATSRDLEGSTEAFF
CDR3nt: TGTGCCACCAGCAGAGATCTAGAGGGTTCTACTGAAGCTTTCTTT

v_gene: TRBV28
d_gene: NA
abundance: few
j_gene: TRBJ1-2
CDR3aa: CASSPGHTFYGYTF
CDR3nt: TGTGCCAGCAGTCCGGGACACACTTTCTATGGCTACACCTTC

v_gene: TRBV18
d_gene: TRBD1
abundance: NA
j_gene: TRBJ1-2
CDR3aa: CASSRTGESPLGYTF
CDR3nt: TGTGCCAGCTCACGAACAGGGGAATCGCCACTTGGCTACACCTTC

v_gene: TRBV28
d_gene: TRBD1
abundance: NA
j_gene: TRBJ2-1
CDR3aa: CASSFGTVKSYNEQFF
CDR3nt: TGTGCCAGCAGTTTCGGGACAGTTAAATCCTACAATGAGCAGTTCTTC

v_gene: TRBV2
d_gene: TRBD1
abundance: NA
j_gene: TRBJ1-6
CDR3aa: CASSDQQGAISPLHF
CDR3nt: TGTGCCAGCAGTGACCAGCAGGGGGCAATTTCACCCCTCCACTTT

v_gene: TRBV6-5
d_gene: TRBD1
abundance: NA
j_gene: TRBJ2-1
CDR3aa: CASSYGTGTTVEQFF
CDR3nt: TGTGCCAGCAGTTATGGGACAGGGACTACGGTTGAGCAGTTCTTC